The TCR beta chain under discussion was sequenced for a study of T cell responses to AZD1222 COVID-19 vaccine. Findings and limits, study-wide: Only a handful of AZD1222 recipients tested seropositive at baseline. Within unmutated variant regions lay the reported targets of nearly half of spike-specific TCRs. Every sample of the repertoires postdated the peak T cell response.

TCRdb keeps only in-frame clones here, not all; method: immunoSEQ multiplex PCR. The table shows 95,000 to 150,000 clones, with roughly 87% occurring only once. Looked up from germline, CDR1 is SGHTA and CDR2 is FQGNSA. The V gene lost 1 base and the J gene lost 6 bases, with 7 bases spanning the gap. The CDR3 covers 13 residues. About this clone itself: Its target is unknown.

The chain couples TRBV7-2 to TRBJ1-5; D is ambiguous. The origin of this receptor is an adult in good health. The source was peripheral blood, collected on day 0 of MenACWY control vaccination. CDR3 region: CASSLVGIQPQHF. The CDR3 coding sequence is TGTGCCAGCAGCTTAGTCGGGATTCAGCCCCAGCATTTT.